These 17 T cell receptor beta chains came from one sample sequenced in a study of CD8 T cells in ankylosing spondylitis. Study conclusions and caveats: The study identified a TCR beta motif of under ten highly homologous variants that appeared characteristic of ankylosing spondylitis blood.

TCRdb re-called the 5' RACE reads with MiXCR, one entry per CDR3 protein. In the table there are 670,000 or so distinct CDR3 sequences, over 15% of which are singletons. Their recognized antigens are unknown. Sequencing was performed on blood, either unsorted or a sorted T cell fraction (not recorded which). The receptors come from a male donor with ankylosing spondylitis.

The chain joins TRBV11-3 to TRBJ1-1; D is ambiguous. Germline CDR1 is SGHNT and CDR2 is YENEEA. Between the trimmed V and J ends, which lost 8 bases and 1 base, there was a span of 11 bases. The CDR3 has 13 residues. DNA of the CDR3: TGTGCCAGCCTCGGACCGCCGAACACTGAAGCTTTCTTT. Encoded protein: CASLGPPNTEAFF.

There are a few counts of this clonotype. The chain couples TRBV7-9 to TRBJ2-5, with unresolved D. In germline, CDR1 is SEHNR, CDR2 FQNEAQ (reference sequence). The V and J ends lost 2 bases and 0 bases respectively, with 10 bases between them. The CDR3 covers 15 residues. CDR3 sequence (DNA): TGTGCCAGCAGCTTATGGAGTGACCACCAAGAGACCCAGTACTTC. It codes for CASSLWSDHQETQYF. Using reference TRBV7-9 and TRBJ2-5 for the parts outside the CDR3, the full variable domain is DTGVSQNPRHKITKRGQNVTFRCDPISEHNRLYWYRQTLGQGPEFLTYFQNEAQLEKSRLLSDRFSAERPKGSFSTLEIQRTEQGDSAMYLCASSLWSDHQETQYFGPGTRLLVL.

The genes are TRBV12-3 or TRBV12-4 and TRBJ2-7, with D uncertain. The CDR3 has 15 amino acids. Trimming removed 6 bases from V and 3 bases from J, with 18 bases in between. In nucleotides, the CDR3 is TGTGCCAGCAGAGTGGACGGCCGAGACAACTACGAGCAGTACTTC. This encodes CASRVDGRDNYEQYF.

The chain uses TRBV18 and TRBJ1-2; the D gene is possibly TRBD1 (5 bases). CDR1 is KGHSH and CDR2 is LQKENI in the germline V gene. Trimming removed 3 bases at V and 0 bases at J, with 23 bases between. The CDR3 loop spans 19 amino acids. CDR3 sequence (DNA): TGTGCCAGCTCACCCATCTCGGGGACGCGAACCGAATCTAACTATGGCTACACCTTC. Translated: CASSPISGTRTESNYGYTF. Filled out from reference TRBV18 and TRBJ1-2, the complete variable domain reads NAGVMQNPRHLVRRRGQEARLRCSPMKGHSHVYWYRQLPEEGLKFMVYLQKENIIDESGMPKERFSAEFPKEGPSILRIQQVVRGDSAAYFCASSPISGTRTESNYGYTFGSGTRLTVV.

The sample holds one count of this clonotype. A much more abundant neighbour one base away suggests this may be a read error. This chain connects TRBV4-3 to TRBJ1-1; D possibly corresponds to TRBD1 (5 bases). V lost 0 bases to trimming and J lost 4 bases, with 9 bases between them. The CDR3 covers 14 residues. Germline V gene sequence: CDR1 LGHNA, CDR2 YSLEER. In DNA, the CDR3 is TGCGCCAGCAGCCAAGAGGGGGGGATCACTGAAGCTTTCTTT. As protein: CASSQEGGITEAFF.

This clonotype was seen a handful of times. This chain connects TRBV12-3 or TRBV12-4 to TRBJ2-1, with TRBD2 matching over 11 bases. This CDR3 is 16 amino acids long. The ends lost 5 bases at V and 3 bases at J; junction bases unmatched: 6. The CDR3 sequence is CASSPRTSGFYNEQFF. As DNA, the CDR3 is TGTGCCAGCAGTCCGCGGACTAGCGGGTTCTACAATGAGCAGTTCTTC.

This clonotype has a handful of counts. The chain combines TRBV4-1 with TRBJ2-1; the match to TRBD2 covers 16 bases. V dropped 1 base and J dropped 10; count of bases not matched to a gene: 7. CDR1 MGHRA and CDR2 YSYEKL come from the germline V gene. The CDR3 runs 17 residues. The chain's CDR3 is CASSQGPGTSGRGEQFF. The CDR3 DNA reads as TGCGCCAGCAGCCAAGGCCCCGGGACTAGCGGGAGGGGAGAGCAGTTCTTC.

This clonotype has just one count. The chain joins TRBV10-3 to TRBJ2-7, with D possibly being TRBD1 (5 bases). V shed 0 bases and J shed 6 bases, with 15 bases lying between them. Germline CDR1 ENHRY, CDR2 SYGVKD. The CDR3 length is 15 residues. CDR3 bases: TGTGCCATCAGTGAGTCGGTCAGGGTATCGCGCGAGCAGTACTTC. It is translated as CAISESVRVSREQYF.

This clonotype was picked up a small number of times. The chain links TRBV25-1 to TRBJ2-1; D may be TRBD2 (5 bases). The CDR3 extends over 15 amino acids. V dropped 1 base and J dropped 4 bases, with 11 bases sitting between them. Germline V gives CDR1 MGHDK, CDR2 SYGVNS. The CDR3 is CASSESRATYNEQFF. The CDR3 bases are TGTGCCAGCAGTGAATCGCGGGCCACTTACAATGAGCAGTTCTTC. The full variable domain, its missing parts supplied by reference TRBV25-1 and TRBJ2-1, is EADIYQTPRYLVIGTGKKITLECSQTMGHDKMYWYQQDPGMELHLIHYSYGVNSTEKGDLSSESTVSRIRTEHFPLTLESARPSHTSQYLCASSESRATYNEQFFGPGTRLTVL.

This chain connects TRBV12-3 or TRBV12-4 to TRBJ2-1; D might be TRBD2 (5 bases). The CDR3 spans 15 residues. Trimming took 8 bases from V and 1 from J, leaving 15 bases between them. CDR3 protein: CASLRGGESYNEQFF. The CDR3 nucleotides read TGTGCCAGCCTTCGGGGTGGGGAATCCTACAATGAGCAGTTCTTC.

In its sample, this clonotype was seen a few times. The rearrangement links TRBV20-1 to TRBJ1-3; no firm D call. Trimming left V 2 bases short and J 2 bases short, with 7 bases between. This CDR3 is 13 amino acids long. The germline V gene has CDR1 DFQATT and CDR2 SNEGSKA (reference sequence). Here the CDR3 reads CSARLNPGNTIYF. The CDR3 DNA reads as TGCAGTGCTAGATTGAATCCTGGAAACACCATATATTTT.

This clonotype was seen a handful of times. The V and J genes are TRBV18 and TRBJ2-2; D uncertain. V lost 6 bases to trimming and J lost 5 bases, with 13 bases between them. CDR3 length equals 14 residues. Germline V gene sequence: CDR1 KGHSH, CDR2 LQKENI. This chain's CDR3 is CASSQSGTTGELFF. For the CDR3, the DNA is TGTGCCAGCTCCCAGTCCGGTACAACCGGGGAGCTGTTTTTT.

This clonotype was detected only a few times. J is TRBJ2-1 and V is TRBV20-1; 8 bases fit TRBD2. The CDR3 consists of 16 residues. V lost 2 bases, J lost 4 bases, and 10 bases stayed unmatched. Germline V lookup: CDR1 DFQATT, CDR2 SNEGSKA (reference sequence). The CDR3, as DNA: TGCAGTGCTAGAAATAGCGGGGCGGCTAGATACAATGAGCAGTTCTTC. This gives the protein CSARNSGAARYNEQFF.

The table lists this clonotype with a few counts. The chain is built from TRBV5-1 and TRBJ2-3, with 8 bases lining up with TRBD2. The CDR3 spans 15 residues. The V and J ends lost 5 bases and 6 bases, in that order; junction bases with no gene match: 11. CDR1 SGHRS and CDR2 YFSETQ come from the germline V gene. The CDR3 DNA reads TGCGCCAGCAGGATAGAGGGACTAGTCTCTGATACGCAGTATTTT. Translation: CASRIEGLVSDTQYF.

This clonotype was counted only a few times. The V call is TRBV29-1, the J call TRBJ2-1, with 7 bases aligning to TRBD2. CDR3 length: 12 amino acids. Unmatched junction bases numbered 9, after V lost 4 bases and J lost 12 bases. Germline V gives CDR1 SQVTM, CDR2 ANQGSEA. The CDR3 sequence: CSVVPTSLLQFF. The CDR3 DNA follows: TGCAGCGTTGTTCCGACTAGCCTACTGCAGTTCTTC.

The sample holds a few counts of this clonotype. The rearrangement uses TRBV12-3 or TRBV12-4 and TRBJ2-7; 8 bases are a match to TRBD2. CDR3 length: 13 residues. V lost 5 bases to trimming and J lost 7 bases; unmatched junction nucleotides: 7. CDR3 loop: CASSASAGGEQYF. The CDR3, as DNA: TGTGCCAGCAGTGCCTCCGCGGGAGGTGAGCAGTACTTC.

This clonotype was found a few times. The chain combines TRBV20-1 with TRBJ2-1; weak D call: TRBD2 (6 bases). CDR1 and CDR2 from the germline V gene are DFQATT and SNEGSKA (reference sequence). This CDR3 has 14 amino acids. V was clipped by 3 bases and J by 8 bases, with 17 bases between them. CDR3 nucleotides: TGCAGTGCTAGGAGTCCATACCTAGCGCATGAGCAGTTCTTC. It yields the protein CSARSPYLAHEQFF.